This T cell receptor beta chain was observed in a study of blood T cell repertoires in COVID-19. V lost 1 base and J lost 2, with 9 bases in between. Germline CDR1 is SGHRS and CDR2 is YFSETQ. The CDR3 length is 14 residues. Method: immunoSEQ multiplex PCR; TCRdb's copy keeps in-frame clones and lacks some. Here the sample spans fewer than 500,000 clones, about 89% being singletons. Sequenced: peripheral blood. V and J are TRBV5-1 and TRBJ2-5; TRBD1 might be the D (5 bases). This clonotype originated in a woman in her 30s with acute or convalescent COVID-19. The DNA for the CDR3 is TGCGCCAGCAGCTTGTCGTCAGGGCAAGAGACCCAGTACTTC. This gives the protein CASSLSSGQETQYF. The whole variable domain, filled in from reference TRBV5-1 and TRBJ2-5, reads KAGVTQTPRYLIKTRGQQVTLSCSPISGHRSVSWYQQTPGQGLQFLFEYFSETQRNKGNFPGRFSGRQFSNSRSEMNVSTLELGDSALYLCASSLSSGQETQYFGPGTRLLVL.